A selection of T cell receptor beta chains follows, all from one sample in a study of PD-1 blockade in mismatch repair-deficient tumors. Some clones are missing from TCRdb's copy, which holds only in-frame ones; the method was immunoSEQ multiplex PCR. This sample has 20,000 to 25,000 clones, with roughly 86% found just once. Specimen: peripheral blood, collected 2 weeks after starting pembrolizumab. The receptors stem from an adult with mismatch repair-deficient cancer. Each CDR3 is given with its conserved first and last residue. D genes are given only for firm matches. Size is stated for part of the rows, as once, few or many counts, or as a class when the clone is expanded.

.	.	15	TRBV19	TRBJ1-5	TGTGCCAGTACCCTGATTGGGGGAAGCAATCAGCCCCAGCATTTT	CASTLIGGSNQPQHF
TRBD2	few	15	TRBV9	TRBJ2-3	TGTGCCAGCAGCGTTAGCGGGAGGGCTTCAGATACGCAGTATTTT	CASSVSGRASDTQYF
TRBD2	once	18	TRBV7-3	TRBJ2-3	TGTGCCAGCAACGTATCGGGACTAGCGCATTCTAGCACAGATACGCAGTATTTT	CASNVSGLAHSSTDTQYF
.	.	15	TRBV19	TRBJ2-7	TGTGCCAGTAGTATTCGGAGAGGGGTTTCCTACGAGCAGTACTTC	CASSIRRGVSYEQYF
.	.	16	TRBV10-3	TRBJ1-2	TGTGCCATCAGTGAGTTGTGGACACCAGAACAGAATGGCTACACCTTC	CAISELWTPEQNGYTF
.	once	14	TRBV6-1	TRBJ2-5	TGTGCCAGCAGTGTTTCGCGGGCGTTGGAGACCCAGTACTTC	CASSVSRALETQYF
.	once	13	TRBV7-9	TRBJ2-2	TGTGCCAGCAGCTTTTCTAACACCGGGGAGCTGTTTTTT	CASSFSNTGELFF
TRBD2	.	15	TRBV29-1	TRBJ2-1	TGCAGCGTTGAAGGAGGGACTAGCGGGAGGGGGGAGCAGTTCTTC	CSVEGGTSGRGEQFF
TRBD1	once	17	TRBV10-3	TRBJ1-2	TGTGCCATCAGTGAGACTGGGACAGGGGAAAGTTACTATGGCTACACCTTC	CAISETGTGESYYGYTF
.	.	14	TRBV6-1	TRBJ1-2	TGTGCCAGCAGTTCCCTTGGCCGAAACTATGGCTACACCTTC	CASSSLGRNYGYTF
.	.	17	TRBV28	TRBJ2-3	TGTGCCAGCAGTTTGGGGGAAGGGAAAGGGGGCACAGATACGCAGTATTTT	CASSLGEGKGGTDTQYF
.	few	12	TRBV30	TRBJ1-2	TGTGCCTGGGCCCGGGATGCCTATGGCTACACCTTC	CAWARDAYGYTF
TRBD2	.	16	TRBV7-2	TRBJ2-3	TGTGCCAGCAGCTTAGGAGCGGGAGGGCCGGGAGATACGCAGTATTTT	CASSLGAGGPGDTQYF
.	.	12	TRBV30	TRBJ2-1	TGTGCCTGGAGTGTGAATTACAATGAGCAGTTCTTC	CAWSVNYNEQFF
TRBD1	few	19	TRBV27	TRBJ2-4	TGTGCCAGCAGTTCCGGACAGGGACACGGCGGTCTAGCCAAAAACATTCAGTACTTC	CASSSGQGHGGLAKNIQYF
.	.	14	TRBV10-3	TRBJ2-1	TGTGCCATCAGTGAGGTAGCTAAGTACAATGAGCAGTTCTTC	CAISEVAKYNEQFF
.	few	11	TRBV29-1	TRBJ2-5	TGCAGCGTTAAAGACAGGGAGACCCAGTACTTC	CSVKDRETQYF
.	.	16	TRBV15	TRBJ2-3	TGTGCCACCAGCATTAAAGCTGGAGTGCCCGCAGATACGCAGTATTTT	CATSIKAGVPADTQYF
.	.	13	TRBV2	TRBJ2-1	TGTGCCAGCGGTGCGACGACCTACAATGAGCAGTTCTTC	CASGATTYNEQFF
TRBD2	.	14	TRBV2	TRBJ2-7	TGTGCCAGCACCCAGACTAGCGGGAGAGACGAGCAGTACTTC	CASTQTSGRDEQYF
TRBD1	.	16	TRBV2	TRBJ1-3	TGTGCCAGCAGAACCCCAGGGGACAGGGCTGGAAACACCATATATTTT	CASRTPGDRAGNTIYF
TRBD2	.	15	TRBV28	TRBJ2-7	TGTGCCAGCAGTTTAGAAGCGGGAGGGAGCTACGAGCAGTACTTC	CASSLEAGGSYEQYF
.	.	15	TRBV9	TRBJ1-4	TGTGCCAGCAGCGTCGGCGGGGCAACTAATGAAAAACTGTTTTTT	CASSVGGATNEKLFF
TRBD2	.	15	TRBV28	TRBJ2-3	TGTGCCAGCAAGAAGGGCGGGAGTTTATCAGATACGCAGTATTTT	CASKKGGSLSDTQYF
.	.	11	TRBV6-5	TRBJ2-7	TGTGCCAGCAGTGATTACTCCGAGCAGTACTTC	CASSDYSEQYF
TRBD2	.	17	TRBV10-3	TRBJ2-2	TGTGCCATCAGTGACTCTAGCGGGAGGGCCAACACCGGGGAGCTGTTTTTT	CAISDSSGRANTGELFF
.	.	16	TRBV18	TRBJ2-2	TGTGCCAGCTCACCACGATCCCAGGTTAACACCGGGGAGCTGTTTTTT	CASSPRSQVNTGELFF
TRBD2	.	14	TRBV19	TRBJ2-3	TGTGCCAGTAGTCCTAGCGGGAGTCGAGATACGCAGTATTTT	CASSPSGSRDTQYF
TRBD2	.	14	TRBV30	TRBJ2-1	TGTGCCTGGAGCGCCGTAGCGGGGTACAATGAGCAGTTCTTC	CAWSAVAGYNEQFF
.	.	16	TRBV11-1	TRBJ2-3	TGTGCCAGCAGCTTAGCGCTACAGGCAGCCACAGATACGCAGTATTTT	CASSLALQAATDTQYF
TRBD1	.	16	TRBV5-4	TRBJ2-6	TGTGCCAGCGGGGACAGGGTAATCCCTGGGGCCAACGTCCTGACTTTC	CASGDRVIPGANVLTF
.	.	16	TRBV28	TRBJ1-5	TGTGCCAGCAGTTTCATGGTTTTCTATAGCAATCAGCCCCAGCATTTT	CASSFMVFYSNQPQHF
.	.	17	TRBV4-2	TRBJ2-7	TGTGCCAGCAGCCAAGAGTTCGGCACTTCGACGGGCTACGAGCAGTACTTC	CASSQEFGTSTGYEQYF
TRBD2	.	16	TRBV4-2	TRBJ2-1	TGTGCCAGCAGCCATCCGAGCGGGAGCTCCTACAATGAGCAGTTCTTC	CASSHPSGSSYNEQFF
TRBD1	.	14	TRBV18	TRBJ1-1	TGTGCCAGCTCACTGGACAGGCAGAACACTGAAGCTTTCTTT	CASSLDRQNTEAFF
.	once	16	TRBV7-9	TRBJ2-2	TGTGCCAGCAGCCCGGGGTGGGGGCCGAACACCGGGGAGCTGTTTTTT	CASSPGWGPNTGELFF
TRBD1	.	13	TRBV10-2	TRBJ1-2	TGCGCCAGCAGGGGGGGACAGCACTATGGCTACACCTTC	CASRGGQHYGYTF
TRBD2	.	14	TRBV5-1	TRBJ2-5	TGCGCCAGCAAGACTAGCGGGAGCCAAGAGACCCAGTACTTC	CASKTSGSQETQYF
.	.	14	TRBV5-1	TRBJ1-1	TGCGCCAGCAGCTTGGCAGGTGGAAACACTGAAGCTTTCTTT	CASSLAGGNTEAFF
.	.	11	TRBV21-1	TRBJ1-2	TGTGCCAGGAACAGGGTGGGTGGCTACACCTTC	CARNRVGGYTF
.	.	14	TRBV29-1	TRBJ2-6	TGCAGCGTGGGCGAGGGGGACGGGGCCAACGTCCTGACTTTC	CSVGEGDGANVLTF
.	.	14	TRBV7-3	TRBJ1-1	TGTGCCAGCAGCTTAGTGGGAGGGAACACTGAAGCTTTCTTT	CASSLVGGNTEAFF
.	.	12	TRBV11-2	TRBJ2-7	TGTGCCAGCAGCTTAGGGGTCTACGAGCAGTACTTC	CASSLGVYEQYF
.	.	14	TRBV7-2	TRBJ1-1	TGTGCCAGCAGCGCGCAGGGCGATCTAACTGAAGCTTTCTTT	CASSAQGDLTEAFF
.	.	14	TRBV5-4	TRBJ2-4	TGTGCCAGCAGCTTGAGCGGTGTGGGAAACATTCAGTACTTC	CASSLSGVGNIQYF
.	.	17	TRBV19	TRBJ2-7	TGTGCCAGTAGTATTTCCCTACAGATTAGCCTTTCCTACGAGCAGTACTTC	CASSISLQISLSYEQYF
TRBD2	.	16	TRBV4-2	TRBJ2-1	TGTGCCAGCAGCCCCCCTAGCGGGCGTTTCGACAATGAGCAGTTCTTC	CASSPPSGRFDNEQFF
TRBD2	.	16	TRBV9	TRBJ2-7	TGTGCCAGCAGCCCAGCCGGGACTAGCGGGCTGTACGAGCAGTACTTC	CASSPAGTSGLYEQYF
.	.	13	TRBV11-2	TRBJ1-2	TGTGCCAGCAGCTTAGATGTAGACTATGGCTACACCTTC	CASSLDVDYGYTF
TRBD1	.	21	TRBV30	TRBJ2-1	TGTGCCTGGAGTGTTCTTTGGACCAAGAACCGGGACAGGGGCAGGTACAATGAGCAGTTCTTC	CAWSVLWTKNRDRGRYNEQFF
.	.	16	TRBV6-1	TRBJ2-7	TGTGCCAGCAGTGAAGACCTAGCCTTCGTAAACTACGAGCAGTACTTC	CASSEDLAFVNYEQYF
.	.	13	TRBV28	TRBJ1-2	TGTGCCAGCAGTCATAATAGAGGCTATGGCTACACCTTC	CASSHNRGYGYTF
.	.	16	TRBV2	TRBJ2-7	TGTGCCAGCAGTGAAGCTACAGGCCTTGAGATATACGAGCAGTACTTC	CASSEATGLEIYEQYF
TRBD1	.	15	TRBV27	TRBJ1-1	TGTGCCAGCAGTCTGAGGACAGGGGAGAGGACTGAAGCTTTCTTT	CASSLRTGERTEAFF
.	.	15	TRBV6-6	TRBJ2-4	TGTGCCAGCAGAGGGGCAACCACGGCCAAAAACATTCAGTACTTC	CASRGATTAKNIQYF
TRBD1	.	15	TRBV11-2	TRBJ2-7	TGTGCCAGCAGCTTAGCGGGACAGGGGGCTGTCGAGCAGTACTTC	CASSLAGQGAVEQYF
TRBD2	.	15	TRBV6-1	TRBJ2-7	TGTGCCAGCAGTGGGGGACTAGCGCGCTCCTACGAGCAGTACTTC	CASSGGLARSYEQYF
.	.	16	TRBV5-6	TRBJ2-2	TGTGCCAGCAGCCTTCAACGGGCGTTGGGCACCGGGGAGCTGTTTTTT	CASSLQRALGTGELFF
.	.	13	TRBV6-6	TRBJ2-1	TGTGCCAGCAGTTACGTCCGGTACAATGAGCAGTTCTTC	CASSYVRYNEQFF